The clone carrying this T cell receptor beta chain was observed a few times. The data derive from a study of cytomegalovirus exposure and HLA in healthy donors. The CDR3 loop spans 15 amino acids. J gave up 6 bases and V 11 bases, and 10 bases lay outside the gene matches. Germline V lookup: CDR1 SGHAT, CDR2 FQNNGV. The PCR ran on 60 Vbeta and 13 Jbeta primers. Authors' data handling: Later reanalysis found 75 million to 100 million unique TCR beta chains, about 10 million of them shared. TCRdb keeps only in-frame clones here, not all; method: immunoSEQ multiplex PCR. That table furnishes V, J and clone size, whereas the DNA furnished D and trimming. This table has about 110,000 clones, over 65% appearing once.

Sample: PBMCs. This chain joins TRBV11-2 and TRBJ2-2; 12 bases fit TRBD2. This clonotype was obtained from a female donor in good health and CMV-seropositive. The CDR3 DNA sequence: TGTGCCTCGATTCCGGGACTAGCGGGTGCCGGGGAGCTGTTTTTT. It encodes CASIPGLAGAGELFF.